The rows below give T cell receptor beta chains drawn from one sample of a study of early T cells in non-severe SARS-CoV-2 infection. TCRdb recomputed calls from the 5' RACE reads with MiXCR, one row per CDR3 protein. This sample has roughly 120,000 distinct CDR3 sequences, with approximately 12% found just once. The sample consisted of whole blood, taken at baseline. These receptors were obtained from an adult who was a healthcare worker with PCR-confirmed SARS-CoV-2 infection or an uninfected control (not recorded which). Both conserved end residues are part of each CDR3. D genes are given only for firm matches. A row's size may be missing; if present it is once, few, many or a size class.

V: TRBV20-1
size: -
J: TRBJ2-7
D: TRBD2
CDR3: CSARDGGVSSYEQYF
DNA: TGCAGTGCTAGAGATGGGGGGGTTTCCTCCTACGAGCAGTACTTC

V: TRBV5-5
size: few
J: TRBJ1-1
D: TRBD1
CDR3: CASRPGQGAENTEAFF
DNA: TGTGCCAGCAGACCGGGACAGGGGGCGGAGAACACTGAAGCTTTCTTT

V: TRBV28
size: -
J: TRBJ2-3
D: -
CDR3: CASSLQQGTDTQYF
DNA: TGTGCCAGCAGTTTGCAACAGGGCACAGATACGCAGTATTTT

V: TRBV15
size: few
J: TRBJ2-3
D: -
CDR3: CATSREITDTQYF
DNA: TGTGCCACCAGCAGAGAGATCACAGATACGCAGTATTTT

V: TRBV30
size: -
J: TRBJ2-7
D: -
CDR3: CAWNTGTYEQYF
DNA: TGTGCCTGGAATACAGGGACCTACGAGCAGTACTTC

V: TRBV27
size: -
J: TRBJ2-4
D: -
CDR3: CASSSHRDLAKNIQYF
DNA: TGTGCCAGCAGTTCCCACCGGGATTTAGCCAAAAACATTCAGTACTTC

V: TRBV7-6
size: few
J: TRBJ2-5
D: -
CDR3: CASSSLVGPQETQYF
DNA: TGTGCCAGCAGCTCCTTGGTGGGACCCCAAGAGACCCAGTACTTC

V: TRBV7-6
size: few
J: TRBJ1-1
D: TRBD1
CDR3: CASSHGQGVEAFF
DNA: TGTGCCAGCAGCCACGGACAGGGGGTTGAAGCTTTCTTT

V: TRBV5-1
size: many
J: TRBJ2-7
D: -
CDR3: CASSLEAIAYLGDHEQYF
DNA: TGCGCCAGCAGCTTGGAAGCGATCGCCTACCTGGGAGATCATGAGCAGTACTTC

V: TRBV6-6
size: -
J: TRBJ2-5
D: -
CDR3: CASSQQETQYF
DNA: TGTGCCAGCAGTCAACAAGAGACCCAGTACTTC

V: TRBV5-1
size: -
J: TRBJ2-1
D: TRBD2
CDR3: CASSQGTSGGEQFF
DNA: TGCGCCAGCAGCCAAGGGACTAGCGGCGGTGAGCAGTTCTTC

V: TRBV12-3/TRBV12-4
size: -
J: TRBJ1-1
D: -
CDR3: CASSPAEEAFF
DNA: TGTGCCAGCAGCCCGGCGGAGGAAGCTTTCTTT

V: TRBV18
size: -
J: TRBJ1-2
D: -
CDR3: CASSPPSAYGYTF
DNA: TGTGCCAGCTCACCTCCTTCTGCCTATGGCTACACCTTC

V: TRBV6-2/TRBV6-3
size: few
J: TRBJ2-1
D: TRBD2
CDR3: CASSQALVAGSYNEQFF
DNA: TGTGCCAGCAGTCAGGCCCTAGTAGCGGGGTCCTACAATGAGCAGTTCTTC

V: TRBV19
size: -
J: TRBJ2-1
D: TRBD2
CDR3: CASKRRETSNEQFF
DNA: TGTGCCAGTAAGAGGCGGGAGACGAGCAATGAGCAGTTCTTC

V: TRBV9
size: -
J: TRBJ2-2
D: TRBD2
CDR3: CASSASGGSNTGELFF
DNA: TGTGCCAGCAGCGCTAGCGGGGGCTCGAACACCGGGGAGCTGTTTTTT

V: TRBV19
size: many
J: TRBJ2-2
D: TRBD1
CDR3: CASGTRDRGRTGELFF
DNA: TGTGCCAGTGGGACCCGGGACAGGGGGCGAACCGGGGAGCTGTTTTTT

V: TRBV18
size: -
J: TRBJ1-4
D: -
CDR3: CASSPPGGEKLFF
DNA: TGTGCCAGCTCACCACCGGGGGGTGAAAAACTGTTTTTT

V: TRBV25-1
size: many
J: TRBJ2-5
D: -
CDR3: CASSEWREETQYF
DNA: TGTGCCAGCAGTGAGTGGAGAGAAGAGACCCAGTACTTC

V: TRBV25-1
size: -
J: TRBJ1-1
D: -
CDR3: CASSEQGPPEAFF
DNA: TGTGCCAGCAGTGAACAAGGACCGCCTGAAGCTTTCTTT

V: TRBV6-1
size: few
J: TRBJ1-6
D: -
CDR3: CASSRDTGHSDSPLHF
DNA: TGTGCCAGCTCCCGCGACACCGGACACTCGGATTCACCCCTCCACTTT

V: TRBV12-3/TRBV12-4
size: many
J: TRBJ2-1
D: -
CDR3: CASSPPHYVGDNEQFF
DNA: TGTGCCAGCAGTCCTCCCCACTACGTCGGGGACAATGAGCAGTTCTTC

V: TRBV6-1
size: -
J: TRBJ2-3
D: -
CDR3: CASSTGVLRADTQYF
DNA: TGTGCCAGCAGTACGGGGGTCCTTCGGGCAGATACGCAGTATTTT

V: TRBV20-1
size: many
J: TRBJ2-5
D: -
CDR3: CSARDFGLRETQYF
DNA: TGCAGTGCTAGAGATTTCGGGCTCCGGGAGACCCAGTACTTC

V: TRBV14
size: few
J: TRBJ1-4
D: -
CDR3: CASSRRSRSNELFF
DNA: TGTGCCAGCAGCCGCCGTAGCCGAAGTAATGAACTGTTTTTT

V: TRBV12-3/TRBV12-4
size: -
J: TRBJ1-5
D: -
CDR3: CASSFRGQPQHF
DNA: TGTGCCAGCAGTTTTAGGGGCCAGCCCCAGCATTTT

V: TRBV9
size: -
J: TRBJ2-3
D: TRBD2
CDR3: CASSAGVAGETDTQYF
DNA: TGTGCCAGCAGCGCGGGAGTAGCGGGAGAGACGGATACGCAGTATTTT

V: TRBV12-3/TRBV12-4
size: many
J: TRBJ1-6
D: TRBD1
CDR3: CASSFWDRDLGQWSPLHF
DNA: TGTGCCAGCAGTTTCTGGGACAGGGATTTAGGACAGTGGTCACCCCTCCACTTT

V: TRBV7-9
size: many
J: TRBJ2-1
D: TRBD2
CDR3: CASSLGPSGRPVGNEQFF
DNA: TGTGCCAGCAGCTTGGGTCCTAGCGGGAGGCCCGTGGGGAATGAGCAGTTCTTC

V: TRBV12-3/TRBV12-4
size: -
J: TRBJ2-1
D: -
CDR3: CASSLYGGATYNEQFF
DNA: TGTGCCAGCAGTTTATATGGCGGAGCTACCTACAATGAGCAGTTCTTC

V: TRBV2
size: few
J: TRBJ2-7
D: TRBD2
CDR3: CASSGASGGYEQYF
DNA: TGTGCCAGCAGTGGAGCTAGCGGGGGCTACGAGCAGTACTTC

V: TRBV28
size: -
J: TRBJ1-4
D: TRBD1
CDR3: CASRQGREKLFF
DNA: TGTGCCAGCAGACAGGGGAGGGAAAAACTGTTTTTT

V: TRBV2
size: -
J: TRBJ2-7
D: -
CDR3: CASLTGHPSGEQYF
DNA: TGTGCCAGCCTTACGGGACATCCCTCGGGGGAGCAGTACTTC

V: TRBV25-1
size: few
J: TRBJ2-1
D: -
CDR3: CASSELGREQFF
DNA: TGTGCCAGCAGTGAATTAGGGCGTGAGCAGTTCTTC

V: TRBV5-1
size: -
J: TRBJ1-1
D: -
CDR3: CASRLGRGPTEAFF
DNA: TGCGCCAGCAGACTGGGACGGGGGCCCACTGAAGCTTTCTTT

V: TRBV2
size: few
J: TRBJ1-1
D: -
CDR3: CASSEGIYDTEAFF
DNA: TGTGCCAGCAGTGAAGGGATCTACGACACTGAAGCTTTCTTT

V: TRBV18
size: -
J: TRBJ1-1
D: -
CDR3: CASSPKGPSEAFF
DNA: TGTGCCAGCTCACCAAAGGGCCCTAGTGAAGCTTTCTTT

V: TRBV29-1
size: -
J: TRBJ2-5
D: -
CDR3: CSVVVGETQYF
DNA: TGCAGCGTTGTCGTTGGCGAGACCCAGTACTTC

V: TRBV2
size: -
J: TRBJ2-6
D: -
CDR3: CASSESAQGLSGANVLTF
DNA: TGTGCCAGCAGTGAATCGGCGCAGGGGCTTTCTGGGGCCAACGTCCTGACTTTC

V: TRBV27
size: -
J: TRBJ2-6
D: TRBD2
CDR3: CASSLLAGGSGANVLTF
DNA: TGTGCCAGCAGTTTACTAGCGGGGGGGTCTGGGGCCAACGTCCTGACTTTC

V: TRBV6-5
size: few
J: TRBJ1-2
D: -
CDR3: CASNRFSGGSYGYTF
DNA: TGTGCCAGCAACCGGTTTTCGGGGGGGTCCTATGGCTACACCTTC

V: TRBV6-5
size: many
J: TRBJ1-2
D: -
CDR3: CASSSGNYGYTF
DNA: TGTGCCAGCAGTTCAGGGAACTATGGCTACACCTTC

V: TRBV29-1
size: few
J: TRBJ2-5
D: -
CDR3: CSVVGSEQETQYF
DNA: TGCAGCGTTGTAGGTTCAGAGCAAGAGACCCAGTACTTC

V: TRBV2
size: -
J: TRBJ2-7
D: TRBD2
CDR3: CASTGTSGRGEYF
DNA: TGTGCCAGCACCGGGACTAGCGGTAGAGGAGAGTACTTC

V: TRBV2
size: -
J: TRBJ2-6
D: -
CDR3: CASRGDSYSGANVLTF
DNA: TGTGCCAGCAGGGGGGACTCCTACTCTGGGGCCAACGTCCTGACTTTC

V: TRBV18
size: -
J: TRBJ1-1
D: TRBD1
CDR3: CASSPLPGGTEAFF
DNA: TGTGCCAGCTCACCCCTGCCAGGGGGGACTGAAGCTTTCTTT

V: TRBV20-1
size: many
J: TRBJ2-7
D: TRBD1
CDR3: CSAWDRRYEQYF
DNA: TGCAGTGCTTGGGACAGGCGGTACGAGCAGTACTTC

V: TRBV28
size: -
J: TRBJ1-2
D: TRBD1
CDR3: CASSGPRQGYYGYTF
DNA: TGTGCCAGCAGCGGGCCCAGACAGGGGTACTATGGCTACACCTTC

V: TRBV5-1
size: few
J: TRBJ2-3
D: -
CDR3: CASSLASLGSFADTQYF
DNA: TGCGCCAGCAGCTTGGCCTCTTTGGGATCTTTTGCAGATACGCAGTATTTT

V: TRBV5-1
size: few
J: TRBJ2-5
D: -
CDR3: CASSAQSRQETQYF
DNA: TGCGCCAGCAGCGCCCAAAGCCGCCAAGAGACCCAGTACTTC